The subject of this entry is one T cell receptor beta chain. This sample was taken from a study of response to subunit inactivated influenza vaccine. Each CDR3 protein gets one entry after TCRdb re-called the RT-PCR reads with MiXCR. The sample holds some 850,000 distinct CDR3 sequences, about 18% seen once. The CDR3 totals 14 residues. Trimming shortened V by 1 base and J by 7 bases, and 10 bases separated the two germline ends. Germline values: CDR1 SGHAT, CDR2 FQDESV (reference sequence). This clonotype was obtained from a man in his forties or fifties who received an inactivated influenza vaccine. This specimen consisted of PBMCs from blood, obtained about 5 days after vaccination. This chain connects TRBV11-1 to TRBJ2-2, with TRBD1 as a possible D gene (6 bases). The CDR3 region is CASSLVAGVGELFF. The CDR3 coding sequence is TGTGCCAGCAGCTTAGTCGCAGGGGTCGGGGAGCTGTTTTTT.